What follows are 21 T cell receptor beta chains derived from one specimen sequenced in a study of T cells in Graves' hyperthyroidism and ophthalmopathy. Using RNA transcripts as the source, TCR beta CDR3 regions were amplified. A first-round RT-PCR of the TCR CDR3 used the HTBI primer set. From the multiplex PCR reads, TCRdb called clonotypes with MiXCR, one entry per CDR3 protein. This sample has tens of thousands of distinct CDR3 sequences, with 52% found just once. The source material was blood. The receptors were gathered from a man in his forties or fifties with Graves' ophthalmopathy.

The rearrangement uses TRBV7-9 and TRBJ2-1, with 12 bases fitting TRBD2. The CDR3 loop spans 17 amino acids. Germline CDR1 SEHNR, CDR2 FQNEAQ (reference sequence). Losses at the gene ends were 5 bases for V and 7 bases for J; bases not matched to a gene: 12. The CDR3, as DNA: TGTGCCAGCAGCGTAGGACGACTAGCGGGGGCCGCAAATGAGCAGTTCTTC. Translated: CASSVGRLAGAANEQFF.

By sample fraction, this clonotype is medium-sized. The rearrangement links TRBV29-1 to TRBJ2-3; 9 positions match TRBD1. Losses at the gene ends were 6 bases for V and 1 base for J; bases not matched to a gene: 8. The CDR3 is 15 amino acids. The germline CDR1 and CDR2 sequences are SQVTM and ANQGSEA. The DNA for the CDR3 is TGCAGCGTGGGACAGGGCCTGAGGGGCACAGATACGCAGTATTTT. Translation: CSVGQGLRGTDTQYF.

J is TRBJ1-6 and V is TRBV9; no clear D. Germline CDR1 reads SGDLS; CDR2 reads YYNGEE. Trimming cost V 4 bases and J 3 bases, with 8 bases left between them. The CDR3 has 14 amino acids. This CDR3 is CASSTRVYNSPLHF. The CDR3 region has the DNA TGTGCCAGCAGCACCCGGGTCTATAATTCACCCCTCCACTTT.

This clonotype appeared many times. CDR3 coding DNA: TGTGCCAGCTCATCGGGACAGGGAGGCGAGCAGTACTTC. Translation gives CASSSGQGGEQYF. V gene TRBV18 combines with J gene TRBJ2-7; 9 bases match TRBD1. V trimming: 5 bases; J trimming: 6 bases; junction bases outside the gene matches: 5. This CDR3 spans 13 amino acids. The germline V gene encodes CDR1 KGHSH and CDR2 LQKENI. Supplemented by reference TRBV18 and TRBJ2-7, the full variable domain reads NAGVMQNPRHLVRRRGQEARLRCSPMKGHSHVYWYRQLPEEGLKFMVYLQKENIIDESGMPKERFSAEFPKEGPSILRIQQVVRGDSAAYFCASSSGQGGEQYFGPGTRLTVT.

This clonotype showed up many times. V gene TRBV5-1 combines with J gene TRBJ2-7; no clear D. Trimming took off 0 bases at V and 3 bases at J, with 7 bases between the two ends. The CDR3 runs 13 residues. Germline V CDR1 and CDR2: SGHRS, YFSETQ. The CDR3 region is CASSLAADYEQYF. DNA for the CDR3: TGCGCCAGCAGCTTGGCGGCAGACTACGAGCAGTACTTC.

J is TRBJ2-3 and V is TRBV10-3; D assignment may be TRBD1 or TRBD2 (5 bases each). The V and J ends lost 3 bases and 11 bases respectively, with 24 bases between them. There are 16 residues in the CDR3. Germline CDR1 ENHRY, CDR2 SYGVKD. CDR3 bases: TGTGCCATCAGTGATAATAGAGGGGAAGGGTACAATGAGCAGTATTTT. This codes for CAISDNRGEGYNEQYF.

This clonotype was recorded at least ten times. Mismatch with germline at one junction end may stem from a read error. V usage is TRBV11-1 and J usage is TRBJ2-7; 7 bases agree with TRBD1. The CDR3 spans 14 residues. Germline CDR1 reads SGHAT; CDR2 reads FQDESV (reference sequence). The CDR3 region is CASSLGTVNYEQCF. CDR3 DNA: TGTGCCAGCAGCCTGGGGACAGTTAACTACGAGCAGTGCTTC.

The J gene is TRBJ1-5, the V gene TRBV6-5, with 9 bases matching TRBD1. V dropped 8 bases and J dropped 4; count of bases not matched to a gene: 12. Germline assignment: CDR1 MNHEY and CDR2 SVGAGI. The CDR3 covers 16 residues. CDR3 amino acids: CASRRRGQGQNQPQHF. The CDR3, as DNA: TGTGCCAGCCGGCGTAGAGGACAGGGGCAAAATCAGCCCCAGCATTTT.

Relative to its sample, this clonotype is medium-sized. This chain connects TRBV19 to TRBJ1-5; D gene ambiguous. Germline lookup yields CDR1 LNHDA and CDR2 SQIVND (reference sequence). This CDR3 has 13 residues. Trimming left V 4 bases short and J 9 bases short, with 13 bases between. The CDR3 reads CASSSDLSRPQHF. CDR3 nucleotides: TGTGCCAGTAGTAGCGACCTATCCCGGCCCCAGCATTTT.

Here the CDR3 reads CASSQRGVGRDHEKLFF. In DNA, the CDR3 is TGTGCCAGCAGCCAAAGGGGGGTCGGGAGGGACCATGAAAAACTGTTTTTT. The chain uses TRBV3-1 and TRBJ1-4; D is perhaps TRBD1 (6 bases). Germline V gene data show CDR1 as LGHDT and CDR2 as YNNKEL (reference sequence). V was cut by 2 bases and J by 6 bases, with 19 bases left in between. There are 17 residues in the CDR3.

This rearrangement joins TRBV7-8 to TRBJ1-1, with D hard to call. Germline V gene sequence: CDR1 SGHVS, CDR2 FQNEAQ. The CDR3 runs to 10 residues. The V end lost 0 bases, the J end lost 7 bases, and 0 bases lay between the germline ends. CDR3 DNA: TGTGCCAGCAGCTTAGCTGAAGCTTTCTTT. It encodes CASSLAEAFF. Complete variable domain (other parts from reference TRBV7-8 and TRBJ1-1): GAGVSQSPRYKVAKRGQDVALRCDPISGHVSLFWYQQALGQGPEFLTYFQNEAQLDKSGLPSDRFFAERPEGSVSTLKIQRTQQEDSAVYLCASSLAEAFFGQGTRLTVV.

This clonotype occurred many times. The chain employs TRBV3-1 and TRBJ2-7, with D possibly being TRBD1 (6 bases). The CDR3 is 13 amino acids. Trimming cost V 6 bases and J 0 bases, with 9 bases left between them. Germline V gene sequence: CDR1 LGHDT, CDR2 YNNKEL (reference sequence). The CDR3 sequence is CASSQGSSYEQYF. The CDR3 region has the DNA TGTGCCAGCAGTCAGGGGAGCTCCTACGAGCAGTACTTC.

The rearrangement links TRBV9 to TRBJ1-6; the D is unclear. This CDR3 has 13 residues. V lost 0 bases and J 9 bases, leaving 7 bases between the germline ends. Per the germline V gene, CDR1 is SGDLS and CDR2 is YYNGEE. CDR3 in amino acids: CASSVDQISPLHF. The CDR3, as DNA: TGTGCCAGCAGCGTAGACCAAATTTCACCCCTCCACTTT.

This clonotype was picked up many times. The chain joins TRBV28 to TRBJ2-7; D gene ambiguous. Deletions cut 3 bases from V and 4 bases from J, with 4 bases between. This CDR3 has 11 amino acids. CDR1 is MDHEN and CDR2 is SYDVKM in the germline V gene. The chain's CDR3 is CASSFKYEQYF. In nucleotides, the CDR3 is TGTGCCAGCAGTTTCAAGTACGAGCAGTACTTC.

As to this clonotype: As the CDR3 is not closed by the conserved phenylalanine or tryptophan, this likely results from a read error. Here the CDR3 reads CASSAGANTKAFL. CDR3 nucleotides: TGTGCCAGCAGTGCAGGGGCGAACACTAAAGCTTTCCTT. This sequence joins TRBV6-4 and TRBJ1-1; D perhaps matches TRBD1 (6 bases). This CDR3 contains 13 residues. Germline CDR1 is MRHNA and CDR2 is SNTAGT.

This clonotype was found once. V gene TRBV24-1 combines with J gene TRBJ2-3; the match to TRBD2 covers 10 bases. CDR1 and CDR2 (germline): KGHDR, SFDVKD. The ends lost 6 bases at V and 1 base at J; junction bases unmatched: 6. This CDR3 comprises 16 residues. The CDR3 is CATSSLAGGRTDTQYF. The CDR3 DNA reads TGTGCCACCAGTAGCTTAGCGGGAGGTCGCACAGATACGCAGTATTTT.

This clonotype was recorded at least ten times. The genes are TRBV27 and TRBJ1-6; D is perhaps TRBD1 (5 bases). CDR3 size: 14 residues. CDR1 is MNHEY and CDR2 is SMNVEV in the germline V gene (reference sequence). The germline V and J ends were trimmed by 4 bases and 4 bases, with 8 bases remaining between them. The CDR3 spells CASSWGKYNSPLHF. For the CDR3, the DNA is TGTGCCAGCAGTTGGGGGAAATATAATTCACCCCTCCACTTT.

This clonotype was seen repeatedly, ten times or more. The J gene is TRBJ1-1, the V gene TRBV20-1; 8 bases agree with TRBD1. The V gene end was trimmed by 4 bases and the J gene end by 0 bases; junction bases not matched to a gene: 7. Germline V gene lookup returns CDR1 DFQATT and CDR2 SNEGSKA (reference sequence). The CDR3 loop spans 15 amino acids. The CDR3 DNA sequence: TGCAGTGCTAAGGACAGGGTGGGATTGAACACTGAAGCTTTCTTT. This translates into CSAKDRVGLNTEAFF.

By sample fraction, this clonotype is medium-sized. The rearrangement links TRBV20-1 to TRBJ1-1; unclear D gene. The CDR3 loop spans 12 amino acids. Trimming took 8 bases from V and 1 from J, leaving 11 bases between them. CDR1 and CDR2 from the germline V gene are DFQATT and SNEGSKA (reference sequence). CDR3 in amino acids: CSTRPSNTEAFF. The CDR3 nucleotides read TGCAGTACCAGACCATCGAACACTGAAGCTTTCTTT.

With regard to this clonotype: This could be a read error, since a much larger clone is one nucleotide away. This chain joins TRBV6-1 and TRBJ2-2, with 9 bases identical to TRBD2. This CDR3 is 15 amino acids long. Germline loops: CDR1 MNHNS, CDR2 SASEGT. The chain's CDR3 is CATNFGLAGTEELFF. CDR3 DNA sequence: TGTGCCACCAATTTCGGCCTAGCGGGGACCGAGGAGCTGTTTTTT.

This clonotype was seen repeatedly, ten times or more. This chain uses TRBV3-1 with TRBJ1-5; a weak D match, TRBD1 (5 bases). Trimming removed 1 base at V and 7 bases at J, with 8 bases between. The CDR3 extends over 13 amino acids. Germline loops: CDR1 LGHDT, CDR2 YNNKEL (reference sequence). The chain's CDR3 is CASSQGGGQPQHF. In DNA form, the CDR3 reads TGTGCCAGCAGCCAAGGGGGCGGGCAGCCCCAGCATTTT.